The rows below give T cell receptor beta chains drawn from one sample of a study of shared clonotypes between healthy human individuals. Method: immunoSEQ multiplex PCR; TCRdb's copy keeps in-frame clones and lacks some. This repertoire shows around 2,000,000 clones, 85% to 95% found once; its top ten account for under 0.15%. Sequencing was done on a sample of naive CD4+ T cells sorted from blood. The origin of the receptors is a young man in good health. The CDR3 runs from the conserved cysteine through the conserved F or W. D genes are given only for firm matches. Size values are once, few and many counts, or a class for expanded clones, and some rows have none.

NA,TRBV28,once,TRBJ1-5,TGTGCCAGCAGTCGGGTCGGACAGCCCCAGCATTTT,CASSRVGQPQHF
NA,TRBV6-5,NA,TRBJ1-1,TGTGCCACAAATCGGGGTGACACTGAAGCTTTCTTT,CATNRGDTEAFF
NA,TRBV6-6,NA,TRBJ1-4,TGTGCCAGCAGACACAATCCAGGGAGTTTTAATGAAAAACTGTTTTTT,CASRHNPGSFNEKLFF
NA,TRBV30,NA,TRBJ1-2,TGTGCCTGGAGTGTACGTGAGGTCGGTAGTTATGGCTACACCTTC,CAWSVREVGSYGYTF
NA,TRBV13,once,TRBJ1-2,TGTGCCAGCTCGCGGGTGAGGGGCTCCTATGGCTACACCTTC,CASSRVRGSYGYTF
TRBD1,TRBV4-1,NA,TRBJ2-7,TGCGCCAGCAGCCAATCTCCGGGACAGCCCCTATACGAGCAGTACTTC,CASSQSPGQPLYEQYF
TRBD2,TRBV29-1,NA,TRBJ2-7,TGCAGCGTTACAAAGACTAGCGGGAGGGGTGAGCAGTACTTC,CSVTKTSGRGEQYF
TRBD2,TRBV9,NA,TRBJ2-1,TGTGCCAGCAGTGAGAGCGGGGTCTCCTACAATGAGCAGTTCTTC,CASSESGVSYNEQFF
NA,TRBV5-1,NA,TRBJ2-5,TGCGCCAGCAGCTTGGGACAGGGAGGCGAGACCCAGTACTTC,CASSLGQGGETQYF
NA,TRBV5-1,NA,TRBJ2-1,TGCGCCAGCAGCTTGGAACTCAACAATGAGCAGTTCTTC,CASSLELNNEQFF
NA,TRBV21-1,NA,TRBJ2-7,TGTGCCAGCAGCAACACGAGCGGGGTTAATCCCTACGAGCAGTACTTC,CASSNTSGVNPYEQYF
NA,TRBV19,NA,TRBJ2-3,TGTGCCAGTAGAGTATCGGCGACCACAGATACGCAGTATTTT,CASRVSATTDTQYF
TRBD1,TRBV30,NA,TRBJ1-1,TGTGCCTGGATCAAATTACCGGGACAGGGGGCTCGGAACACTGAAGCTTTCTTT,CAWIKLPGQGARNTEAFF
NA,TRBV11-2,NA,TRBJ2-7,TGTGCCAGCAGCTTAGAGGCCTGGAGGGCCTGGTACGAGCAGTACTTC,CASSLEAWRAWYEQYF
NA,TRBV7-9,NA,TRBJ1-1,TGTGCCAGCAGCTTATCGGCGGCGTTGAACACTGAAGCTTTCTTT,CASSLSAALNTEAFF
NA,TRBV6-6,NA,TRBJ1-2,TGTGCCAGCAGAACCACAGGGTACCATGGCTACACCTTC,CASRTTGYHGYTF
TRBD1,TRBV30,NA,TRBJ1-2,TGTGCCTGGAACACAGAACAGGGGGCTAACTATGGCTACACCTTC,CAWNTEQGANYGYTF
TRBD1,TRBV5-1,NA,TRBJ1-5,TGCGCCAGCAGCAAGGGGGCAGACCAGCCCCAGCATTTT,CASSKGADQPQHF
NA,TRBV29-1,NA,TRBJ2-7,TGCAGCGCGAGAGGTCGGTTTCTTTACGAGCAGTACTTC,CSARGRFLYEQYF
NA,TRBV20-1,NA,TRBJ1-1,TGCAGTGCTGGGGACACTGAAGCTTTCTTT,CSAGDTEAFF
NA,TRBV6-5,NA,TRBJ1-6,TGTGCCAGCAGTGGGACAAAATATAATTCACCCCTCCACTTT,CASSGTKYNSPLHF
TRBD1,TRBV5-1,NA,TRBJ2-5,TGCGCCAGCAGCTTGATCCAACAGGGGCAAGAGACCCAGTACTTC,CASSLIQQGQETQYF